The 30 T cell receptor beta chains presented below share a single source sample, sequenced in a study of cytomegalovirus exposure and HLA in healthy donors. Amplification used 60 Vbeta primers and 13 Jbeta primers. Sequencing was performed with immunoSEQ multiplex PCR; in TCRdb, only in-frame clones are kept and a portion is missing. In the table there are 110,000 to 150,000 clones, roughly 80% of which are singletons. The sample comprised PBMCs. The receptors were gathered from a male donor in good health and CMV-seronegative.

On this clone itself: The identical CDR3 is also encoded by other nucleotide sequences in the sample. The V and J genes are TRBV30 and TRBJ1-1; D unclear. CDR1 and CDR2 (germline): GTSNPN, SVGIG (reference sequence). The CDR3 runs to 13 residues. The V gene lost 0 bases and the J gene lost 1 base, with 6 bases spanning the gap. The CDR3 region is CAWSVQENTEAFF. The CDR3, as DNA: TGTGCCTGGAGTGTACAAGAGAACACTGAAGCTTTCTTT.

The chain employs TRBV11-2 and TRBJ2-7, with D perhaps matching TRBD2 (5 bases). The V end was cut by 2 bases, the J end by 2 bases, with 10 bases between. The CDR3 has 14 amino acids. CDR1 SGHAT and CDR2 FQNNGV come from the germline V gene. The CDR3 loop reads CASSLQDWTYEQYF. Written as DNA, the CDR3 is TGTGCCAGCAGCTTACAGGACTGGACCTACGAGCAGTACTTC.

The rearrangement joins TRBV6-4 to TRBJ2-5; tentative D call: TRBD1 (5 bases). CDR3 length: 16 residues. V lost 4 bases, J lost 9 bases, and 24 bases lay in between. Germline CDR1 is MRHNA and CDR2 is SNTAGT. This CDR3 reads CASSGGGPENQGAQYF. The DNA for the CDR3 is TGTGCCAGCAGTGGGGGTGGGCCAGAGAACCAAGGGGCCCAGTACTTC.

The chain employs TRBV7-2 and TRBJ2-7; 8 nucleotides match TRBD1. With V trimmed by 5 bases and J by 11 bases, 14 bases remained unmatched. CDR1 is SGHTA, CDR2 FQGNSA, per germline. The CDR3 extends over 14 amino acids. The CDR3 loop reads CASSPDREVVVKYF. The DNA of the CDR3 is TGTGCCAGCAGCCCGGACAGGGAGGTGGTTGTGAAGTACTTC.

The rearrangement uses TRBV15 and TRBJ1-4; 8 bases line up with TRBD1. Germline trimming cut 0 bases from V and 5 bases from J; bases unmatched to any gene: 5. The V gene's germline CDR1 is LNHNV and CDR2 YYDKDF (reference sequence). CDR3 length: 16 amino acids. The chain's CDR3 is CATSRDRTGSNEKLFF. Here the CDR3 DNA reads TGTGCCACCAGCAGAGATAGGACAGGGTCGAATGAAAAACTGTTTTTT.

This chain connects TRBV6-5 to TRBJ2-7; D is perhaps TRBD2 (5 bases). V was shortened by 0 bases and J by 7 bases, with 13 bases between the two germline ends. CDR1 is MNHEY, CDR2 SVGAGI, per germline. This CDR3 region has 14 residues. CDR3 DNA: TGTGCCAGCAGTTACTCGACGGGGTTGAGGGAGCAGTACTTC. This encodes CASSYSTGLREQYF.

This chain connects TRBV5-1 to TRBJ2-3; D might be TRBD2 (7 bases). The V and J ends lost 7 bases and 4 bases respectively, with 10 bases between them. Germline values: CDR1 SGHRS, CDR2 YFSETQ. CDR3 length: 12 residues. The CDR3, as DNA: TGCGCCAGCGGGGGGGCGTCAGATACGCAGTATTTT. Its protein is CASGGASDTQYF.

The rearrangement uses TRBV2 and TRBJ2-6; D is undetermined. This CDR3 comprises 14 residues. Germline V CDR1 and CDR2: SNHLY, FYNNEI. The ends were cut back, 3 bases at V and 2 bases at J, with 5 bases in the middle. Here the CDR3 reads CASSDRTGANVLTF. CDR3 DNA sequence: TGTGCCAGCAGTGACAGGACTGGGGCCAACGTCCTGACTTTC.

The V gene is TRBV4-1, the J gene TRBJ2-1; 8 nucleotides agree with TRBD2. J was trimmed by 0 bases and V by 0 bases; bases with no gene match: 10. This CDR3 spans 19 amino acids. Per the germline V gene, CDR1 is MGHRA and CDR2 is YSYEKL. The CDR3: CASSQDTAGAFSSYNEQFF. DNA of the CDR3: TGCGCCAGCAGCCAAGATACAGCGGGGGCCTTTAGCTCCTACAATGAGCAGTTCTTC.

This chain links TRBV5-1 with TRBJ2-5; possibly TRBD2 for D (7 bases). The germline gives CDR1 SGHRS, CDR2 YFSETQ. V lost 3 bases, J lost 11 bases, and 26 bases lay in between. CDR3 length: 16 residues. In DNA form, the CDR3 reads TGCGCCAGCAGCTCCAACGCAGGGGCGGGGGTAACTCAGCAGTACTTC. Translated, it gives CASSSNAGAGVTQQYF. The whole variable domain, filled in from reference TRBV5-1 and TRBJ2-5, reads KAGVTQTPRYLIKTRGQQVTLSCSPISGHRSVSWYQQTPGQGLQFLFEYFSETQRNKGNFPGRFSGRQFSNSRSEMNVSTLELGDSALYLCASSSNAGAGVTQQYFGPGTRLLVL.

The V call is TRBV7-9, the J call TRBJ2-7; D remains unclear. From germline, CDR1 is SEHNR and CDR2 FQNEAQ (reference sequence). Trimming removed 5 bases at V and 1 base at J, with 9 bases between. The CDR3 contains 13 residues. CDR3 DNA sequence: TGTGCCAGCAGCCGCGGCCCTTCCTACGAGCAGTACTTC. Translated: CASSRGPSYEQYF.

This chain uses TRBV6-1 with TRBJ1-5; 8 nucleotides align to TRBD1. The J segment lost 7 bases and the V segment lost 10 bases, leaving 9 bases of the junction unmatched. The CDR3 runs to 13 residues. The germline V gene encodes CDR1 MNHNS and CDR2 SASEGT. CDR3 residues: CATQKGDRQPQHF. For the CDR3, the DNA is TGTGCCACTCAGAAGGGGGACAGGCAGCCCCAGCATTTT.

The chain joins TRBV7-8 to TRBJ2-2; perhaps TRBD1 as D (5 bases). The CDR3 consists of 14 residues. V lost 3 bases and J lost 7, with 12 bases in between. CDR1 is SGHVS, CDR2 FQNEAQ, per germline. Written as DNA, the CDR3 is TGTGCCAGCAGCTTTCCCCAGGGTGGCGGGGAGCTGTTTTTT. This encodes CASSFPQGGGELFF.

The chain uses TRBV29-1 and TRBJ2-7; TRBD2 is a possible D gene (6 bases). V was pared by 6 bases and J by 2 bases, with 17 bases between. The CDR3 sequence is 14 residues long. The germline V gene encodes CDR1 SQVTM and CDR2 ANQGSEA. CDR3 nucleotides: TGCAGCGTCGATCACGGGACTTTTCCCTACGAGCAGTACTTC. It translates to CSVDHGTFPYEQYF.

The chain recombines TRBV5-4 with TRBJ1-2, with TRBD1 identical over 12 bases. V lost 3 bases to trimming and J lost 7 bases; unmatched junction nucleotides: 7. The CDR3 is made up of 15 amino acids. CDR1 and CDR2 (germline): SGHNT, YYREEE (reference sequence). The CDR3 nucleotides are TGTGCCAGCAGCTGGGGGACAGGGGGCCAGCCTGGCTACACCTTC. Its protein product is CASSWGTGGQPGYTF.

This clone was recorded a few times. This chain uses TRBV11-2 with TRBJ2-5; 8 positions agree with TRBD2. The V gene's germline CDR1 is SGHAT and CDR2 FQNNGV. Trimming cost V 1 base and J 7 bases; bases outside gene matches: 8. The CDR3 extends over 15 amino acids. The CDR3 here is CASSLAGGGRRTQYF. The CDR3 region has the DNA TGTGCCAGCAGCTTAGCCGGGGGGGGCCGCAGGACCCAGTACTTC.

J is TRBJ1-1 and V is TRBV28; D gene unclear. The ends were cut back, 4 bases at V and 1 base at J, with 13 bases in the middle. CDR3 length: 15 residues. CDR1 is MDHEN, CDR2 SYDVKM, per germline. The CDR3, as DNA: TGTGCCAGCAGTTCCCCGACCCCAGGGAACACTGAAGCTTTCTTT. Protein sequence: CASSSPTPGNTEAFF.

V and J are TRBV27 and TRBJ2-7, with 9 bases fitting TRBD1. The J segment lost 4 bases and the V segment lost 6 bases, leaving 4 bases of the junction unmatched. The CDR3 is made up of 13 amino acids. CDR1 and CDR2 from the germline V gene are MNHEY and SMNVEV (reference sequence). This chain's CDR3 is CASSRDRAYEQYF. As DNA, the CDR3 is TGTGCCAGCAGCCGGGACAGGGCTTACGAGCAGTACTTC.

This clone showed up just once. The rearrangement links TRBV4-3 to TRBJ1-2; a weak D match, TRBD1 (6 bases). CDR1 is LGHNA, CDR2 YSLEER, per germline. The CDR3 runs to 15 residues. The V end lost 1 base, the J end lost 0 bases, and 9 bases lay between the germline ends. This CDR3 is CASSQGTATNYGYTF. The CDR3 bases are TGCGCCAGCAGCCAAGGGACAGCTACTAACTATGGCTACACCTTC.

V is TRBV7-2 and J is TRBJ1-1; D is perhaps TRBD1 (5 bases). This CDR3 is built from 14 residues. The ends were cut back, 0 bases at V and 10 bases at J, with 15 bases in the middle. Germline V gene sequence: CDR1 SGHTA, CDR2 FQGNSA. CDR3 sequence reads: CASSLAGLLGAAFF. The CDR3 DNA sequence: TGTGCCAGCAGCTTAGCGGGGTTACTTGGGGCAGCTTTCTTT.

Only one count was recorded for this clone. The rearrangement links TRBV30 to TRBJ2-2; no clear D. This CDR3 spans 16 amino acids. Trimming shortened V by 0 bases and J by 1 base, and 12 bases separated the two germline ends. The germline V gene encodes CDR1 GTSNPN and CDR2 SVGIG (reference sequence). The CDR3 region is CAWSVPWAGNTGELFF. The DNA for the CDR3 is TGTGCCTGGAGTGTACCCTGGGCTGGGAACACCGGGGAGCTGTTTTTT.

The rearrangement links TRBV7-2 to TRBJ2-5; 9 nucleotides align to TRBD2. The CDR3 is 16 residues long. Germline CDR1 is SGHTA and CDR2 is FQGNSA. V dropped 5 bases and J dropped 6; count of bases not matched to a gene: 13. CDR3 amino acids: CASSPLAGRGEQTQYF. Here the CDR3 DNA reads TGTGCCAGCAGCCCCCTAGCGGGGAGGGGGGAACAGACCCAGTACTTC. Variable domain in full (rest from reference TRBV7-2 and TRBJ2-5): GAGVSQSPSNKVTEKGKDVELRCDPISGHTALYWYRQSLGQGLEFLIYFQGNSAPDKSGLPSDRFSAERTGGSVSTLTIQRTQQEDSAVYLCASSPLAGRGEQTQYFGPGTRLLVL.

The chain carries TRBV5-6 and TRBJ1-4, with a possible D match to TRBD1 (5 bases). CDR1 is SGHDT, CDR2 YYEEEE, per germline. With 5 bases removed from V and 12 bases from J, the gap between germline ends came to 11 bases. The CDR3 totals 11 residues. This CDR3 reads CASSTGLELFF. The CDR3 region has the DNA TGTGCCAGCAGTACGGGACTTGAACTGTTTTTT.

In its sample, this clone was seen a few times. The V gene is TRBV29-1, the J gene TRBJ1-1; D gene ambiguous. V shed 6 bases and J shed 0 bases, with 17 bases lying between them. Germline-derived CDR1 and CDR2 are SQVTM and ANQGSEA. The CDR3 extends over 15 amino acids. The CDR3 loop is CSVAAGWGMNTEAFF. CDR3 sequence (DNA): TGCAGCGTCGCGGCGGGGTGGGGTATGAACACTGAAGCTTTCTTT.

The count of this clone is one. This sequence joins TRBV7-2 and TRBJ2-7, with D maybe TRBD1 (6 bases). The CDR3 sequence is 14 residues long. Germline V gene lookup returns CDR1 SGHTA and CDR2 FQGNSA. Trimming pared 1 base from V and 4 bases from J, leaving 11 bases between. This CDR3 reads CASSLEAGEYEQYF. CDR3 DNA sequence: TGTGCCAGCAGCTTAGAGGCAGGGGAATACGAGCAGTACTTC.

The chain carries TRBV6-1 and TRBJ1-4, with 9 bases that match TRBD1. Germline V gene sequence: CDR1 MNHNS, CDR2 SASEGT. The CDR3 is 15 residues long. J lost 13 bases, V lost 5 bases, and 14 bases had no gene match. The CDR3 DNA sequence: TGTGCCAGCAGTCCACTGTCGGGGACAGGGATTAGACTGTTTTTT. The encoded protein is CASSPLSGTGIRLFF.

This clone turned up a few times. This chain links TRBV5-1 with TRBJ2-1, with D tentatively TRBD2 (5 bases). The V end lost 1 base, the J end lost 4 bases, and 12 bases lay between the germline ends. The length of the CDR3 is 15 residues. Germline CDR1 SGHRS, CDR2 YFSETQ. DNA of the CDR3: TGCGCCAGCAGCTTGAGTAGCGCGGTGTACAATGAGCAGTTCTTC. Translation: CASSLSSAVYNEQFF.

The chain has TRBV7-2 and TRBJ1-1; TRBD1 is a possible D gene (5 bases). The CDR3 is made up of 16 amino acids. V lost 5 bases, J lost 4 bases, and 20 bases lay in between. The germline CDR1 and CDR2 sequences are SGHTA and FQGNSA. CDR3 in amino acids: CASSQIRAGRSTEAFF. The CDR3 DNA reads TGTGCCAGCAGCCAGATCCGGGCAGGGAGGAGCACTGAAGCTTTCTTT.

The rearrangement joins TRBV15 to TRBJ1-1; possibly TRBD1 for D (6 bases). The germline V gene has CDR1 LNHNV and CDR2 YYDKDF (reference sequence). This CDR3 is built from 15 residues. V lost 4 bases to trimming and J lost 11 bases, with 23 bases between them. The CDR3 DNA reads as TGTGCCACCAGCACTCCTTACAATGGCAGGGGAGATGCTTTCTTT. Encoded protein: CATSTPYNGRGDAFF.

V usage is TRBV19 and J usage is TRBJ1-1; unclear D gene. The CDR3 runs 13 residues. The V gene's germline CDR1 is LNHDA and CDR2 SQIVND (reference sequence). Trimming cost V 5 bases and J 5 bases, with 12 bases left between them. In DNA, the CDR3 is TGTGCCAGTAGTGCCAGAACCGTTACTGAAGCTTTCTTT. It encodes CASSARTVTEAFF.